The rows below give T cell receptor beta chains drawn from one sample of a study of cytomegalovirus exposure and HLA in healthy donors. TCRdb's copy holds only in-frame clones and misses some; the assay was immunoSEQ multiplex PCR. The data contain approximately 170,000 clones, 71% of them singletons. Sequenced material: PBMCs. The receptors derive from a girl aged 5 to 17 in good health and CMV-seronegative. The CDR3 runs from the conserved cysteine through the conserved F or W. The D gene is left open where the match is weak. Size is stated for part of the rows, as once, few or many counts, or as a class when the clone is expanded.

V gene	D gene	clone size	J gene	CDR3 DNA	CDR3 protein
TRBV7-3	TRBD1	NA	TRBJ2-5	TGTGCCAGCAGGACGCGACAGGGGGAAGAGACCCAGTACTTC	CASRTRQGEETQYF
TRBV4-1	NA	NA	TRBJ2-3	TGCGCCAGCAGCCAGACTGACTCCGGCACAGATACGCAGTATTTT	CASSQTDSGTDTQYF
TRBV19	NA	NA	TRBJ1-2	TGTGCCAGTAAGGATCGGGGAGACGGCTACACCTTC	CASKDRGDGYTF
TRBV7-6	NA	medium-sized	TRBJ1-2	TGTGCCAGCAGCTTCGCCAGGGGAGTAGGCTACACCTTC	CASSFARGVGYTF
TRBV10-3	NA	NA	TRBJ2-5	TGTGCCATCAGTGACAGGGCCGAGACCCAGTACTTC	CAISDRAETQYF
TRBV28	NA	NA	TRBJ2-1	TGTGCCAGCAGTTTAGCGGCGATGAGGGAGCAGTTCTTC	CASSLAAMREQFF
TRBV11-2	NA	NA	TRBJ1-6	TGTGCCAGCAGCTTAGACCAACCTCGGGGGGCGAATTCACCCCTCCACTTT	CASSLDQPRGANSPLHF
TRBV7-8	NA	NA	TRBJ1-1	TGTGCCAGCAGCCCAAGACAGATGAACACTGAAGCTTTCTTT	CASSPRQMNTEAFF
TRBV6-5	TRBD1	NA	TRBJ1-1	TGTGCCAGCAGTTACCTGGACAGGGGGTTCACTGAAGCTTTCTTT	CASSYLDRGFTEAFF
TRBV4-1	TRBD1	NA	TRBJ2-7	TGCGCCAGCAGCAACCCTTCCGGGACAGGATACGAGCAGTACTTC	CASSNPSGTGYEQYF
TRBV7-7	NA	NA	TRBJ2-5	TGTGCCAGCAGCCAGGTCGGAGGGACGCAAGAGACCCAGTACTTC	CASSQVGGTQETQYF
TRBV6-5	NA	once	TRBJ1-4	TGTGCCAGCAGCCCCGTAAGTTTGGAGGAAAAACTGTTTTTT	CASSPVSLEEKLFF
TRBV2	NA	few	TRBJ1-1	TGTGCCAGCAGTCCCACGGGGATGAACACTGAAGCTTTCTTT	CASSPTGMNTEAFF
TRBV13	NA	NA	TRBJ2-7	TGTGCCAGCAGCTTGAGTGACAGGAGCTACGAGCAGTACTTC	CASSLSDRSYEQYF
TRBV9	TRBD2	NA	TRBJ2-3	TGTGCCAGCAGCGTAGGAACTAGCGTCGCAGATACGCAGTATTTT	CASSVGTSVADTQYF